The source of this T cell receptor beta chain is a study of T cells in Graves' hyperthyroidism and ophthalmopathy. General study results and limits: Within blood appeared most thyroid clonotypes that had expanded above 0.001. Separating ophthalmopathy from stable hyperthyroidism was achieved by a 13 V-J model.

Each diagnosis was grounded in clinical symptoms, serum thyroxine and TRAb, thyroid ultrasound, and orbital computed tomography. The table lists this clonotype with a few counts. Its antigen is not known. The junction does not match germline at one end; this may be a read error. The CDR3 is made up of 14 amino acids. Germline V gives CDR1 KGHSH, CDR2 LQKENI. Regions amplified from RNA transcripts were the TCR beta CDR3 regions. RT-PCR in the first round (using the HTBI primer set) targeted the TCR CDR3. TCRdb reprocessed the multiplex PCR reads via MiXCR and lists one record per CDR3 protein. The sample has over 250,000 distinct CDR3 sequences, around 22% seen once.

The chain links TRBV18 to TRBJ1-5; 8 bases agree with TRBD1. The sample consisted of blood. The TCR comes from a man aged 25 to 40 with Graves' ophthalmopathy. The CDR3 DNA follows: TGCGCCAGCAGCCAGGGGGCTGGCAATCAGCCCCAGCATTTT. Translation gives CASSQGAGNQPQHF.